In this sample, the clone carrying this T cell receptor (beta chain) turned up a few times. No antigen is known for it. Per the germline V gene, CDR1 is MNHEY and CDR2 is SVGAGI. Deletions cut 4 bases from V and 0 bases from J, with 9 bases between. The length of the CDR3 is 14 residues. 60 Vbeta and 13 Jbeta primers were used in PCR. Profiled with immunoSEQ multiplex PCR; TCRdb holds only in-frame clones, not every one. The sample has about 150,000 clones; 80% are singletons. This sample was taken from a study of cytomegalovirus exposure and HLA in healthy donors. Notes on the study in general: Further analysis was carried out later, and it showed several of the most significant clusters appearing linked to common viral pathogens. Cytomegalovirus-associated status was assigned to about 160 TCR beta chains.

The rearrangement uses TRBV6-5 and TRBJ1-1; TRBD1 might be the D (5 bases). Specimen: PBMCs. The source of this sequence is a woman between 40 and 50 years old in good health and CMV-seropositive. Here the CDR3 reads CASSFWGVNTEAFF. The CDR3 bases are TGTGCCAGCAGTTTTTGGGGCGTGAACACTGAAGCTTTCTTT.